This T cell receptor (beta chain) was captured in a study of blood T cell repertoires in COVID-19. As for the study in general: PBMCs, B-cell-depleted T cells, or T cells provided the cDNA or gDNA that made up the material.

Per germline, CDR1 LNHDA and CDR2 SQIVND (reference sequence). The CDR3 covers 15 residues. With 5 bases clipped from V and 5 bases from J, the junction kept 5 bases outside the gene matches. Source study methods: Estimates of nucleated cell counts were drawn from the amplification of reference gene primers. Only in-frame clones appear in the TCRdb table, and some are missing; sequencing was by immunoSEQ multiplex PCR. V, J and clone size are taken as reported in that table, and D and trimming were inferred from the DNA itself. The sample consists of approximately 36,000 clones, roughly 90% of them appearing once.

The sequencing input was peripheral blood. The chain is built from TRBV19 and TRBJ2-2; 10 bases are a match to TRBD1. The clonotype originates from a human donor in a cohort sampled during active COVID-19. CDR3 amino acids: CASSRTGGWTGELFF. In DNA form, the CDR3 reads TGTGCCAGTAGTCGGACAGGGGGTTGGACCGGGGAGCTGTTTTTT. Drawing the rest from reference TRBV19 and TRBJ2-2, the complete variable domain is DGGITQSPKYLFRKEGQNVTLSCEQNLNHDAMYWYRQDPGQGLRLIYYSQIVNDFQKGDIAEGYSVSREKKESFPLTVTSAQKNPTAFYLCASSRTGGWTGELFFGEGSRLTVL.